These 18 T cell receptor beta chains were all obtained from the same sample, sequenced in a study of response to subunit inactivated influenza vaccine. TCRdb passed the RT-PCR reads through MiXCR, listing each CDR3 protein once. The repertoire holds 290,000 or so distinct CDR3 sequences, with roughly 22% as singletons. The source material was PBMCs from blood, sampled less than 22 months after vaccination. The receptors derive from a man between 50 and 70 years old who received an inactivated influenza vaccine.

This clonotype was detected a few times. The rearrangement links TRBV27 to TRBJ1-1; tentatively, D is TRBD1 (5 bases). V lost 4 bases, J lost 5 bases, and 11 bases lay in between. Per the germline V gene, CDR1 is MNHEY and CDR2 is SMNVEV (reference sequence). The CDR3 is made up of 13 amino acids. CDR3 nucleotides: TGTGCCAGCAGTTGGGGGGTGGGGACTGAAGCTTTCTTT. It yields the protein CASSWGVGTEAFF.

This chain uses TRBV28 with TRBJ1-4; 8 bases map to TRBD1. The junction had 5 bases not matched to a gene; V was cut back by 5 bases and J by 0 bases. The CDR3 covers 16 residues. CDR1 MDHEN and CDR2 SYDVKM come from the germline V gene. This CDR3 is CASSPDRGATNEKLFF. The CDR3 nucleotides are TGTGCCAGCAGTCCCGACAGGGGTGCAACTAATGAAAAACTGTTTTTT.

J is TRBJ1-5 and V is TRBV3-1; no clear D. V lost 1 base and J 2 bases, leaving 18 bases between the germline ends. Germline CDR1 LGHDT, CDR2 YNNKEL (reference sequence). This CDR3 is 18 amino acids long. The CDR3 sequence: CASSQVPSGVGGNQPQHF. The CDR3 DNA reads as TGTGCCAGCAGCCAAGTCCCTAGCGGAGTAGGCGGCAATCAGCCCCAGCATTTT.

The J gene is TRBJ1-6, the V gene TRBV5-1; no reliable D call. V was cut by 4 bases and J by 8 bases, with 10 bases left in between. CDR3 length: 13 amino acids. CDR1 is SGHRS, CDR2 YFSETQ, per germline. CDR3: CASSKAEDSPLHF. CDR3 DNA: TGCGCCAGCAGCAAAGCGGAGGATTCACCCCTCCACTTT.

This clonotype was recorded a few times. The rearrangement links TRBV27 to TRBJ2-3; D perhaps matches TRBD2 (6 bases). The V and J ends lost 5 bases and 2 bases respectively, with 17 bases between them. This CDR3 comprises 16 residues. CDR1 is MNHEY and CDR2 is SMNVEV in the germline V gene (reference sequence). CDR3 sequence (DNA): TGTGCCAGCAGTCCCTTCACTAGCCTTACCACAGATACGCAGTATTTT. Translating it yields CASSPFTSLTTDTQYF.

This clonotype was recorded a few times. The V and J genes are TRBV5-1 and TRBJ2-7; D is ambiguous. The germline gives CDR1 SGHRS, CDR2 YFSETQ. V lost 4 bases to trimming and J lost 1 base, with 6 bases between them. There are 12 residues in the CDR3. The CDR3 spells CASSLPSYEQYF. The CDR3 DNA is TGCGCCAGCAGCCTGCCTTCCTACGAGCAGTACTTC.

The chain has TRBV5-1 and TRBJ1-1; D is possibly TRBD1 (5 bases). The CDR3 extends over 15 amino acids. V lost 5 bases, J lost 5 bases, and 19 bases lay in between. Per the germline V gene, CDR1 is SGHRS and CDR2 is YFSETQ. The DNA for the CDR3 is TGCGCCAGCAGACAAGATCTATGGGGGGAGACTGAAGCTTTCTTT. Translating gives CASRQDLWGETEAFF.

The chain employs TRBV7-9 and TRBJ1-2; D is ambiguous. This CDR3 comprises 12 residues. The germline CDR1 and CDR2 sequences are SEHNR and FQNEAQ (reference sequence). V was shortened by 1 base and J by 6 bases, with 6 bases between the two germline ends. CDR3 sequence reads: CASSLDLNGYTF. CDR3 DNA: TGTGCCAGCAGCTTAGACCTGAATGGCTACACCTTC.

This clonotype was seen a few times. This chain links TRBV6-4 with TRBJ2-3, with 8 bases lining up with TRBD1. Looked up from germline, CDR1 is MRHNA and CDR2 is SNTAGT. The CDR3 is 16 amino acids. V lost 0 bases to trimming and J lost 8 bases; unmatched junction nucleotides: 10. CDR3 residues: CASSDSPGGAYFTQYF. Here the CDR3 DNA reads TGTGCCAGCAGTGACTCACCAGGGGGCGCCTACTTTACGCAGTATTTT.

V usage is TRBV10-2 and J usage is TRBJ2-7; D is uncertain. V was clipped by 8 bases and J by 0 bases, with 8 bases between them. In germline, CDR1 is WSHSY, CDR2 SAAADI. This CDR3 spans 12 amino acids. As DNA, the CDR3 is TGCGCCAGCGGACCCAACTCCTACGAGCAGTACTTC. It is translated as CASGPNSYEQYF.

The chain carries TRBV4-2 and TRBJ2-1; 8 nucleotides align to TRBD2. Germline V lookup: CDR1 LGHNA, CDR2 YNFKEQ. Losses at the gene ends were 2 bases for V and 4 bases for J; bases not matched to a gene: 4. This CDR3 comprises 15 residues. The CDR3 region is CASSQFSGIYNEQFF. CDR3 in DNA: TGTGCCAGCAGCCAATTTAGCGGGATTTACAATGAGCAGTTCTTC.

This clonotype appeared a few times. The DNA of the CDR3 is TGTGCCAGCAACAACGGACCTAGCAATCAGCCCCAGCATTTT. Protein product: CASNNGPSNQPQHF. The chain carries TRBV6-2 or TRBV6-3 and TRBJ1-5; D unresolved. CDR3 length: 14 amino acids. The germline gives CDR1 MNHEY, CDR2 SVGEGT. V shed 7 bases and J shed 0 bases, with 10 bases lying between them.

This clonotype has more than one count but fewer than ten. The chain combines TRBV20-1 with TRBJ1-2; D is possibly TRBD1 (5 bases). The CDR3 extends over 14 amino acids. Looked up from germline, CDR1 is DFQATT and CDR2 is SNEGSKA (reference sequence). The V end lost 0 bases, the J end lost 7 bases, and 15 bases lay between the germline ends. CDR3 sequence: CSARDRRDLLGYTF. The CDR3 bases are TGCAGTGCTAGAGATAGGAGGGACTTACTTGGCTACACCTTC.

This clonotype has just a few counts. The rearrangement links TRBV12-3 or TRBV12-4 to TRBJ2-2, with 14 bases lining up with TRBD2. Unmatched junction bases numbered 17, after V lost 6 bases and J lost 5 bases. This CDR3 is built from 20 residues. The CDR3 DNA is TGTGCCAGCAGGGACCCCCAATGGACTAGCGGGGGGAGTTGGACCGGGGAGCTGTTTTTT. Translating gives CASRDPQWTSGGSWTGELFF.

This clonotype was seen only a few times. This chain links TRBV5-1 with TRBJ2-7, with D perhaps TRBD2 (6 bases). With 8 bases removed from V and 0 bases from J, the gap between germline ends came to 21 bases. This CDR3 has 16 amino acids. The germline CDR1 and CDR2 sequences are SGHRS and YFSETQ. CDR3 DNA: TGCGCCAGGCCGAGAACAGTCGGAGGGCTCTCCTACGAGCAGTACTTC. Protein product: CARPRTVGGLSYEQYF.

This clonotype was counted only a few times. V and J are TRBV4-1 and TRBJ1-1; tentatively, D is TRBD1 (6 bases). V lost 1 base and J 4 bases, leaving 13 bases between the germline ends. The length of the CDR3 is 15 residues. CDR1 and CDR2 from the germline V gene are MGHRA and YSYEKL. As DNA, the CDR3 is TGCGCCAGCAGCCAAGCCTCTTTCAGGGGCACTGAAGCTTTCTTT. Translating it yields CASSQASFRGTEAFF.

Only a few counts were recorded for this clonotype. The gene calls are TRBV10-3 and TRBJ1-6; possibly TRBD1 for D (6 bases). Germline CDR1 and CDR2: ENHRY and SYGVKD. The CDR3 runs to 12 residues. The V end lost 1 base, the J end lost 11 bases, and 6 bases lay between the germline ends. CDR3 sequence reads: CAISEWDTPLHF. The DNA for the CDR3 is TGTGCCATCAGTGAGTGGGACACACCCCTCCACTTT.

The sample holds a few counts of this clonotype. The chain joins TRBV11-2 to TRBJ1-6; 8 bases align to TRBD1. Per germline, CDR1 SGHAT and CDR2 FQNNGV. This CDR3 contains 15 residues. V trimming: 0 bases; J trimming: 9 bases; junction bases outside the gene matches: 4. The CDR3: CASSLDRTGGSPLHF. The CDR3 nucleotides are TGTGCCAGCAGCTTAGATCGAACAGGGGGTTCACCCCTCCACTTT.